The present entry profiles one T cell receptor beta chain with its context. The table came from immunoSEQ multiplex PCR; TCRdb's copy has only in-frame clones and leaves some out. In the table there are about 95,000 clones, over 65% of which are singletons. The data were taken from a study of glioma-infiltrating T cells after dendritic cell vaccination. Study summary: Monocyte-derived dendritic cells, cultured seven days with IL-4 and GM-CSF, were pulsed with autologous tumor lysate.

This CDR3 comprises 15 residues. Unmatched junction bases numbered 7, after V lost 6 bases and J lost 7 bases. Germline CDR1 SNHLY, CDR2 FYNNEI. The sample was blood, taken before dendritic cell vaccination. The chain uses TRBV2 and TRBJ2-2, with 11 bases that match TRBD1. The origin of this receptor is a human donor with glioblastoma. CDR3 nucleotides: TGTGCCAGCAGGATCCGGGACAGGGGGGACGGGGAGCTGTTTTTT. Translating gives CASRIRDRGDGELFF.